This T cell receptor (beta chain) derives from a study of graft-versus-host responses after intestinal transplantation. Study results and limitations: Investigators detected GvH clones in recipient marrow, with some emerging earlier in ileum or blood. High graft-versus-host to host-versus-graft clonal ratios were found in allografts of patients who had graft-donor T cell macrochimerism. Declining HvG levels early post-transplant were linked to peak circulating GvH clone levels.

Concerning this clone itself: Its specificity is unknown.

TCRdb's copy holds only in-frame clones and misses some; the assay was immunoSEQ multiplex PCR. The repertoire holds tens of thousands of clones, 90% seen once, with under 1.5% in the top ten. This specimen consisted of unstimulated CD8+ T cells sorted from spleen or lymph node cells, obtained before intestinal transplant. This receptor was identified in a human donor who received an intestinal transplant.

The CDR3 loop reads CASSHYRVTMNTEAFF. The CDR3 nucleotides read TGTGCCAGCAGCCATTACAGGGTTACCATGAACACTGAAGCTTTCTTT. V usage is TRBV7-9 and J usage is TRBJ1-1; tentative D call: TRBD1 (6 bases). Germline V CDR1 and CDR2: SEHNR, FQNEAQ (reference sequence). The length of the CDR3 is 16 residues. Trimming took 5 bases from V and 0 from J, leaving 16 bases between them.